These T cell receptor beta chains were read from a single sample in a study of blood T cell repertoires in COVID-19. The protocol was immunoSEQ multiplex PCR, while the TCRdb copy is restricted to in-frame clones and leaves out a portion. The sample lists fewer than 120,000 clones, approximately 90% occurring once. The source material was peripheral blood. These receptors were collected from a woman in her forties or fifties with acute or convalescent COVID-19. Each CDR3 is given with its conserved first and last residue. Fields, in order: CDR3 protein, CDR3 DNA, D gene, clone size, J gene, V gene. The D gene is left open where the match is weak. Size values are once, few and many counts, or a class for expanded clones, and some rows have none.

CASSFGQGARAFF | TGTGCCAGCAGTTTTGGGCAGGGGGCGCGTGCTTTCTTT | TRBD1 | . | TRBJ1-1 | TRBV27
CASRKDRAGYEQYF | TGTGCCAGCCGAAAGGACAGGGCGGGCTACGAGCAGTACTTC | TRBD1 | . | TRBJ2-7 | TRBV2
CASSSRDRVVGANVLTF | TGTGCCAGTAGTTCCCGGGACAGGGTCGTCGGGGCCAACGTCCTGACTTTC | TRBD1 | once | TRBJ2-6 | TRBV19
CASSPQRDEQFF | TGTGCCAGCTCACCACAGCGCGATGAGCAGTTCTTC | . | . | TRBJ2-1 | TRBV18
CASRPSAGSEAFF | TGTGCCAGCAGACCCTCCGCGGGGTCTGAAGCTTTCTTT | . | . | TRBJ1-1 | TRBV12-3/TRBV12-4
CASTGVSDTQYF | TGTGCCAGCACCGGAGTTTCAGATACGCAGTATTTT | . | . | TRBJ2-3 | TRBV5-4
CASSLARHDGSRDTQYF | TGTGCCAGCAGCTTAGCGCGGCATGACGGGAGTAGGGATACGCAGTATTTT | . | . | TRBJ2-3 | TRBV7-9
CASSFLTGAANEKLFF | TGTGCCAGCAGCTTCCTAACAGGGGCCGCTAATGAAAAACTGTTTTTT | TRBD1 | . | TRBJ1-4 | TRBV28
CASSYAQETQYF | TGTGCCAGCAGTTACGCCCAGGAGACCCAGTACTTC | . | . | TRBJ2-5 | TRBV6-5
CASSSGQTPGANVLTF | TGTGCCAGCAGCTCCGGTCAAACCCCTGGGGCCAACGTCCTGACTTTC | . | . | TRBJ2-6 | TRBV27
CATSRDILAGGLTYEQYF | TGTGCCACCAGCAGAGATATCCTAGCGGGAGGCCTTACCTACGAGCAGTACTTC | TRBD2 | . | TRBJ2-7 | TRBV15
CASSLATPGGPNYGYTF | TGCGCCAGCAGCTTGGCGACACCCGGAGGACCTAACTATGGCTACACCTTC | . | . | TRBJ1-2 | TRBV5-1
CASTPASARSYEQYF | TGTGCCAGCACCCCCGCAAGCGCAAGGAGCTACGAGCAGTACTTC | . | . | TRBJ2-7 | TRBV6-5
CASSLPERTGTNTEAFF | TGTGCCAGCAGCTTACCCGAGAGGACAGGGACAAACACTGAAGCTTTCTTT | TRBD1 | many | TRBJ1-1 | TRBV7-6
CATSRGVGGLQGNEQFF | TGTGCCACCAGCAGAGGAGTCGGGGGGTTGCAGGGCAATGAGCAGTTCTTC | TRBD2 | . | TRBJ2-1 | TRBV15
CASSSSSYEQYF | TGTGCCAGCAGTTCCAGCTCCTACGAGCAGTACTTC | . | . | TRBJ2-7 | TRBV6-2/TRBV6-3
CASTRGVPYNSPLHF | TGTGCCAGCACCCGGGGGGTGCCCTATAATTCACCCCTCCACTTT | . | . | TRBJ1-6 | TRBV2
CAWNGGGYEKLFF | TGTGCCTGGAACGGCGGGGGATATGAAAAACTGTTTTTT | . | few | TRBJ1-4 | TRBV30
CATAKGATNEKLFF | TGTGCCACAGCCAAAGGGGCAACTAATGAAAAACTGTTTTTT | . | . | TRBJ1-4 | TRBV10-3
CSVGQVKAEAFF | TGCAGCGTGGGACAGGTAAAGGCTGAAGCTTTCTTT | TRBD1 | . | TRBJ1-1 | TRBV29-1
CASSLAAGRDNEQFF | TGTGCCAGCAGCTTAGCTGCGGGGAGGGACAATGAGCAGTTCTTC | TRBD2 | . | TRBJ2-1 | TRBV7-9
CASSPGLAGVGGELFF | TGTGCCAGCTCACCGGGACTAGCGGGAGTTGGAGGGGAGCTGTTTTTT | TRBD2 | once | TRBJ2-2 | TRBV18
CASSLVRVGNQPQHF | TGTGCCAGCAGCTTAGTTCGGGTGGGCAATCAGCCCCAGCATTTT | . | . | TRBJ1-5 | TRBV7-2
CASSSRTGTYEQYF | TGTGCCAGCAGTTCCCGGACAGGTACCTACGAGCAGTACTTC | TRBD1 | once | TRBJ2-7 | TRBV6-6
CASNGGSSTDTQYF | TGTGCCAGTAATGGCGGGAGCAGCACAGATACGCAGTATTTT | TRBD2 | . | TRBJ2-3 | TRBV19
CASSATGTGTNEQFF | TGTGCCAGCAGCGCAACCGGGACAGGGACAAATGAGCAGTTCTTC | TRBD1 | . | TRBJ2-1 | TRBV7-8
CASSRQGGKETQYF | TGTGCCAGCAGCAGACAGGGGGGAAAAGAGACCCAGTACTTC | TRBD1 | many | TRBJ2-5 | TRBV9
CATSDKQGLLFF | TGTGCCACCAGTGACAAGCAGGGCTTACTGTTTTTT | . | few | TRBJ1-4 | TRBV24-1
CASSSDREDQPQHF | TGTGCCAGCAGCTCGGACAGGGAGGATCAGCCCCAGCATTTT | TRBD1 | . | TRBJ1-5 | TRBV7-9
CASSVGTGGYDNEKLFF | TGTGCCAGCAGCGTCGGGACAGGGGGCTATGATAATGAAAAACTGTTTTTT | TRBD1 | . | TRBJ1-4 | TRBV5-4
CASSQDQGLAASNEQFF | TGTGCCAGCAGCCAAGATCAGGGACTAGCGGCGTCCAATGAGCAGTTCTTC | TRBD2 | . | TRBJ2-1 | TRBV3-1/TRBV3-2
CASRLGGVTEAFF | TGTGCCAGCAGACTCGGGGGGGTCACTGAAGCTTTCTTT | . | . | TRBJ1-1 | TRBV3-1/TRBV3-2
CASSRVTSYGYEQYF | TGCGCCAGCAGTCGAGTGACTAGCTATGGCTACGAGCAGTACTTC | TRBD2 | . | TRBJ2-7 | TRBV23-1
CASSLGGQGPISYEQYF | TGTGCCAGCAGCTTAGGGGGACAGGGGCCTATATCCTACGAGCAGTACTTC | TRBD1 | . | TRBJ2-7 | TRBV11-2
CASSLWAGNTEAFF | TGTGCCAGCAGCTTGTGGGCCGGGAACACTGAAGCTTTCTTT | . | . | TRBJ1-1 | TRBV5-4
CSVRLAGGPNEQYF | TGCAGCGTTAGACTAGCGGGAGGGCCCAACGAGCAGTACTTC | TRBD2 | . | TRBJ2-7 | TRBV29-1